This T cell receptor (beta chain) is from a study of cytomegalovirus exposure and HLA in healthy donors. In germline, CDR1 is KGHSH, CDR2 LQKENI. The CDR3 has 14 amino acids. V lost 2 bases, J lost 6 bases, and 5 bases stayed unmatched. Comments on this clone: The antigen is not known.

Study observations and caveats: A cluster of highly shared sequence variants was likely a sequencing artifact.

The PCR was carried out with 60 Vbeta primers and 13 Jbeta primers. In the study's own analysis: Approximately 12 million of 65 million to 95 million unique TCR beta chains were shared, per a later count. The assay was immunoSEQ multiplex PCR, and TCRdb's table has in-frame clones only and misses some. D and trimming were read from the DNA, whereas the V and J calls and clone size are those reported in that table. Among some 210,000 clones listed, 70% to 85% were seen once. The sequence came from a male donor in good health and CMV-seronegative. The chain employs TRBV18 and TRBJ2-7; the match to TRBD1 covers 9 bases. Sample: PBMCs. As DNA, the CDR3 is TGTGCCAGCTCACCATTGGACAGGGGAACCGAGCAGTACTTC. This sequence encodes CASSPLDRGTEQYF. The full variable domain, completed using reference TRBV18 and TRBJ2-7, is NAGVMQNPRHLVRRRGQEARLRCSPMKGHSHVYWYRQLPEEGLKFMVYLQKENIIDESGMPKERFSAEFPKEGPSILRIQQVVRGDSAAYFCASSPLDRGTEQYFGPGTRLTVT.